The 25 T cell receptor beta chains in this list originate from one sample, sequenced in a study of blood T cell repertoires in COVID-19. Only in-frame clones appear in the TCRdb table, and some are missing; sequencing was by immunoSEQ multiplex PCR. This table has roughly 140,000 clones, 70% to 90% appearing once. The sequenced sample was peripheral blood. These receptors were collected from a middle-aged woman with active or convalescent COVID-19.

This sequence joins TRBV4-2 and TRBJ2-4, with 8 bases that match TRBD2. CDR1 and CDR2 (germline): LGHNA, YNFKEQ. This CDR3 spans 17 amino acids. J was trimmed by 2 bases and V by 8 bases; bases with no gene match: 14. CDR3 in amino acids: CASAPEERGLTKNIQYF. The CDR3 DNA reads as TGTGCCAGCGCTCCCGAGGAGCGGGGGCTGACCAAAAACATTCAGTACTTC.

The J gene is TRBJ1-1, the V gene TRBV23-1; 7 nucleotides agree with TRBD1. TRBV23-1 has ORF status, its function being uncertain. This CDR3 contains 17 residues. V shed 2 bases, J shed 1 base, and the junction held 10 bases outside the gene matches. CDR3 loop: CASSQDNTGQQNTEAFF. CDR3 DNA sequence: TGCGCCAGCAGTCAAGATAATACGGGACAGCAGAACACTGAAGCTTTCTTT.

This chain joins TRBV27 and TRBJ1-1; 8 bases match TRBD1. CDR3 length equals 18 residues. CDR1 and CDR2 from the germline V gene are MNHEY and SMNVEV (reference sequence). Germline trimming cut 3 bases from V and 5 bases from J; bases unmatched to any gene: 17. DNA of the CDR3: TGTGCCAGCAGTTTCAGTGGGGACCTCAGGGGGCGCGGGACTGAAGCTTTCTTT. Its translation: CASSFSGDLRGRGTEAFF.

The rearrangement links TRBV4-3 to TRBJ1-2; 8 bases are shared with TRBD1. With 3 bases clipped from V and 7 bases from J, the junction kept 7 bases outside the gene matches. The CDR3 extends over 14 amino acids. Per germline, CDR1 LGHNA and CDR2 YSLEER. The CDR3 DNA is TGCGCCAGCAGCCAGACCCAGGGGGCGCGTGGCTACACCTTC. This sequence encodes CASSQTQGARGYTF.

The chain employs TRBV6-5 and TRBJ2-2, with 10 bases identical to TRBD2. This CDR3 spans 14 amino acids. Looked up from germline, CDR1 is MNHEY and CDR2 is SVGAGI. V shed 9 bases, J shed 1 base, and the junction held 2 bases outside the gene matches. CDR3 protein: CASRTSGNTGELFF. CDR3 sequence (DNA): TGTGCCAGTAGGACTAGCGGGAACACCGGGGAGCTGTTTTTT.

V is TRBV5-1 and J is TRBJ1-1; 8 positions agree with TRBD1. Trimming removed 5 bases from V and 1 base from J; junction bases left unmatched: 4. The germline V gene encodes CDR1 SGHRS and CDR2 YFSETQ. The CDR3 is made up of 14 amino acids. DNA for the CDR3: TGCGCCAGCAGTCCAGGGGGCCGGAACACTGAAGCTTTCTTT. It translates to CASSPGGRNTEAFF.

The chain is built from TRBV12-3 or TRBV12-4 and TRBJ1-4; D is uncertain. This CDR3 is built from 11 residues. V shed 6 bases and J shed 7 bases, with 6 bases lying between them. The DNA for the CDR3 is TGTGCCAGCAGGTCTCTTGAAAAACTGTTTTTT. Translation gives CASRSLEKLFF.

This chain links TRBV3-1 (or the pseudogene TRBV3-2) with TRBJ1-2; D is uncertain. Germline V gene lookup returns CDR1 LGHDT and CDR2 YNNKEL (reference sequence). With 2 bases removed from V and 2 bases from J, the gap between germline ends came to 15 bases. This CDR3 comprises 16 residues. The CDR3 loop is CASSQNFVGGNYGYTF. The CDR3 coding sequence is TGTGCCAGCAGCCAAAATTTCGTCGGCGGAAACTATGGCTACACCTTC.

The chain recombines TRBV9 with TRBJ1-6; no clear D gene. Germline CDR1 reads SGDLS; CDR2 reads YYNGEE. The V end was cut by 0 bases, the J end by 7 bases, with 11 bases between. This CDR3 has 15 amino acids. The CDR3 region is CASSVVYSPNSPLHF. The CDR3 DNA reads as TGTGCCAGCAGCGTAGTATACTCTCCCAATTCACCCCTCCACTTT.

The chain has TRBV7-9 and TRBJ1-2; tentative D call: TRBD1 (5 bases). The CDR3 is 14 residues long. Germline lookup yields CDR1 SEHNR and CDR2 FQNEAQ (reference sequence). The V end lost 7 bases, the J end lost 3 bases, and 15 bases lay between the germline ends. In nucleotides, the CDR3 is TGTGCCAGCATGGGGCAGAGAGCCCACTATGGCTACACCTTC. Translation: CASMGQRAHYGYTF.

This clone is a singleton in its sample. The V call is TRBV7-9, the J call TRBJ1-5; tentatively, D is TRBD1 (6 bases). The germline V gene encodes CDR1 SEHNR and CDR2 FQNEAQ (reference sequence). Trimming took off 5 bases at V and 3 bases at J, with 14 bases between the two ends. CDR3 length: 15 amino acids. The CDR3 reads CASSPTGQANQPQHF. Here the CDR3 DNA reads TGTGCCAGCAGCCCCACAGGGCAGGCCAATCAGCCCCAGCATTTT.

The genes are TRBV6-5 and TRBJ2-2; TRBD2 agrees at 7 bases. This CDR3 region has 15 residues. V was clipped by 6 bases and J by 6 bases; unmatched bases: 10. Germline CDR1 and CDR2: MNHEY and SVGAGI. This chain's CDR3 is CASSKIILAPGELFF. The CDR3 DNA follows: TGTGCCAGCAGCAAGATTATACTAGCGCCCGGGGAGCTGTTTTTT.

The chain combines TRBV10-1 with TRBJ1-1, with 10 bases matching TRBD1. V lost 6 bases and J lost 0; bases outside the gene matches: 4. The V gene's germline CDR1 is WNHNN and CDR2 SYGVQD (reference sequence). The CDR3 runs 15 residues. The CDR3 loop reads CASSWGQGLNTEAFF. CDR3 sequence (DNA): TGCGCCAGCAGCTGGGGACAGGGGCTGAACACTGAAGCTTTCTTT.

This chain joins TRBV6-5 and TRBJ2-3; 12 bases line up with TRBD2. This CDR3 region has 15 residues. Germline V gene lookup returns CDR1 MNHEY and CDR2 SVGAGI. V dropped 0 bases and J dropped 6; count of bases not matched to a gene: 1. CDR3 amino acids: CASSYSLAGGDTQYF. CDR3 bases: TGTGCCAGCAGTTACTCGCTAGCGGGAGGGGATACGCAGTATTTT.

This sequence joins TRBV19 and TRBJ1-2; a weak D match, TRBD1 (6 bases). This CDR3 is 15 amino acids long. Trimming pared 5 bases from V and 6 bases from J, leaving 19 bases between. The germline V gene encodes CDR1 LNHDA and CDR2 SQIVND (reference sequence). CDR3 bases: TGTGCCAGTAGTGTCCCCGGGCCTCAGGGGAATGGCTACACCTTC. Protein: CASSVPGPQGNGYTF.

This chain uses TRBV5-1 with TRBJ1-2, with D possibly matching TRBD1 (6 bases). The CDR3 runs 16 residues. Trimming removed 4 bases at V and 3 bases at J, with 19 bases between. Germline assignment: CDR1 SGHRS and CDR2 YFSETQ. The CDR3 loop is CASSAEGVLGDYGYTF. The CDR3 bases are TGCGCCAGCAGCGCAGAGGGGGTGCTTGGGGACTATGGCTACACCTTC.

V gene TRBV14 combines with J gene TRBJ1-1, with D perhaps matching TRBD1 (6 bases). The ends were cut back, 1 base at V and 5 bases at J, with 8 bases in the middle. This CDR3 contains 13 residues. The germline gives CDR1 SGHDN, CDR2 FVKESK. The CDR3 region has the DNA TGTGCCAGCAGCCAAGCAGGGGCGACTGAAGCTTTCTTT. Its translation: CASSQAGATEAFF.

The chain recombines TRBV3-1 (or the pseudogene TRBV3-2) with TRBJ2-2; 10 positions match TRBD2. Germline values: CDR1 LGHDT, CDR2 YNNKEL (reference sequence). V lost 8 bases and J lost 6; bases outside the gene matches: 18. The CDR3 is 18 amino acids. The CDR3, as DNA: TGTGCCAGCCAAATTCGAGGAACTAGCGGGAAGTGGGCCGGGGAGCTGTTTTTT. It is translated as CASQIRGTSGKWAGELFF.

This chain links TRBV19 with TRBJ1-2, with a weak D call TRBD1 (6 bases). Germline V gene sequence: CDR1 LNHDA, CDR2 SQIVND (reference sequence). The CDR3 runs to 13 residues. V lost 4 bases to trimming and J lost 9 bases, with 15 bases between them. The CDR3 DNA sequence: TGTGCCAGTAGTACCCCAGGGGCCGTGAGCTACACCTTC. Translating gives CASSTPGAVSYTF.

The CDR3 DNA follows: TGTGCCAGCAGCCCGACAGGGGTTCGTAGCAATCAGCCCCAGCATTTT. It translates to CASSPTGVRSNQPQHF. This chain connects TRBV7-2 to TRBJ1-5, with TRBD1 matching 8 bases. Unmatched junction bases numbered 6, after V lost 5 bases and J lost 0 bases. The germline gives CDR1 SGHTA, CDR2 FQGNSA. The CDR3 spans 16 residues.

The rearrangement uses TRBV11-3 and TRBJ2-3; TRBD1 matches at 7 bases. CDR1 and CDR2 from the germline V gene are SGHNT and YENEEA. This CDR3 comprises 16 residues. Trimming cost V 3 bases and J 0 bases; bases outside gene matches: 6. The CDR3 DNA follows: TGTGCCAGCAGCTTCTTCAGCAGGGGGAGCACAGATACGCAGTATTTT. Its translation: CASSFFSRGSTDTQYF.

The chain has TRBV28 and TRBJ1-2; weak D call: TRBD1 (6 bases). Deletions cut 5 bases from V and 8 bases from J, with 15 bases between. The CDR3 runs 13 residues. Germline CDR1 MDHEN, CDR2 SYDVKM. CDR3 protein: CASSTQGPRGYTF. Written as DNA, the CDR3 is TGTGCCAGCAGTACCCAGGGGCCTAGGGGCTACACCTTC.

On this clone itself: This specimen includes other DNA sequences encoding the same CDR3. V and J are TRBV5-1 and TRBJ1-2; 10 positions agree with TRBD1. Germline V gene data show CDR1 as SGHRS and CDR2 as YFSETQ. The CDR3 is made up of 14 amino acids. V shed 0 bases, J shed 5 bases, and the junction held 1 base outside the gene matches. The CDR3 bases are TGCGCCAGCAGCTTGGGGGGACAGGGGTATGGCTACACCTTC. The encoded protein is CASSLGGQGYGYTF.

The chain uses TRBV5-5 and TRBJ1-2, with 10 bases that match TRBD1. This CDR3 spans 16 amino acids. Trimming cost V 2 bases and J 8 bases; bases outside gene matches: 12. Germline lookup yields CDR1 SGHKS and CDR2 YYEKEE (reference sequence). The CDR3 sequence is CASSFRQGALVHGYTF. The CDR3 DNA sequence: TGTGCCAGCAGCTTCAGACAGGGGGCGCTGGTTCACGGCTACACCTTC.

Here the CDR3 reads CASSVTGGPYGGNEAFF. The CDR3 nucleotides are TGTGCCAGCAGTGTCACAGGGGGCCCTTACGGGGGAAATGAAGCTTTCTTT. This chain joins TRBV6-1 and TRBJ1-1; 9 bases agree with TRBD1. V lost 4 bases to trimming and J lost 7 bases; unmatched junction nucleotides: 16. Per germline, CDR1 MNHNS and CDR2 SASEGT. The CDR3 has 17 residues.